This T cell receptor beta chain was documented in a study of OX40 agonist ivuxolimab in advanced cancers. Study background: The diagnoses of dose-escalation patients were hepatocellular carcinoma, melanoma, renal cell or head and neck cancer. Findings and limits, study-wide: More expanded clones were found, on average, in CD8+ than in CD4+ T cells. Part of the nonresponder group also had normalized T-cell clonal expansion that was low.

Comments on this clone: Its antigen remains unidentified.

CDR3 length: 15 residues. Germline assignment: CDR1 SGHRS and CDR2 YFSETQ. V shed 3 bases, J shed 4 bases, and the junction held 8 bases outside the gene matches. The table came from immunoSEQ multiplex PCR; TCRdb's copy has only in-frame clones and leaves some out. Found here are fewer than 80,000 clones, roughly 80% of them singletons; the top ten hold more than 1.5%. Sequences were derived from CD4+ or CD8+ T cells sorted from blood, sampled in a trial of the OX40 agonist ivuxolimab. This TCR was recovered from an adult with an advanced solid tumor such as melanoma, head and neck, liver or kidney cancer. This chain connects TRBV5-1 to TRBJ1-2; 8 positions agree with TRBD1. The CDR3 DNA is TGCGCCAGCAGCTACGCTGTTGGACAGGGCTATGGCTACACCTTC. This gives the protein CASSYAVGQGYGYTF.